This T cell receptor beta chain is drawn from a study of lymphopenia after photon versus proton radiotherapy. J gave up 7 bases and V 7 bases, and 8 bases lay outside the gene matches. In germline, CDR1 is SQVTM, CDR2 ANQGSEA. This CDR3 region has 14 residues. The assay was immunoSEQ multiplex PCR, and TCRdb's table has in-frame clones only and misses some. Found here are 30,000 to 35,000 clones, 85% to 90% of them singletons; the top ten hold 6% to 8.5%. This chain links TRBV29-1 with TRBJ2-1; 12 nucleotides align to TRBD2. The material was peripheral blood, obtained from a patient treated with proton-based radiotherapy. The origin of this receptor is a woman in her 70s with pancreatic cancer. Some clones in this sample may be carry-over from other donors' samples. The CDR3 here is CSDLTSGSTNEQFF. The CDR3 DNA follows: TGCAGCGATCTGACTAGCGGGAGCACAAATGAGCAGTTCTTC.